This T cell receptor beta chain appears in the sequencing data of a study of T cells in Graves' hyperthyroidism and ophthalmopathy. The sample holds a few counts of this clonotype. The antigen remains undetermined. RNA transcripts were the template for amplifying TCR beta CDR3 regions. Initially, a first-round RT-PCR of the TCR CDR3 employed the HTBI primer set. Each CDR3 protein gets one entry after TCRdb re-called the multiplex PCR reads with MiXCR. The top ten clones hold 18% of a sample with 500,000 to 600,000 distinct CDR3 sequences, over 15% of them seen once. Trimming removed 0 bases from V and 1 base from J; junction bases left unmatched: 3. In germline, CDR1 is KGHSH, CDR2 LQKENI. This CDR3 spans 16 amino acids. Study outcomes and limitations: Blood also carried most thyroid clonotypes expanded above 0.001.

This clonotype originated in a young woman with Graves' hyperthyroidism. The V gene is TRBV18, the J gene TRBJ2-1; 7 bases are shared with TRBD1. Material for sequencing was blood. This chain's CDR3 is CASSPPRTGSYNEQFF. The CDR3, as DNA: TGTGCCAGCTCACCACCGAGGACAGGTTCCTACAATGAGCAGTTCTTC.